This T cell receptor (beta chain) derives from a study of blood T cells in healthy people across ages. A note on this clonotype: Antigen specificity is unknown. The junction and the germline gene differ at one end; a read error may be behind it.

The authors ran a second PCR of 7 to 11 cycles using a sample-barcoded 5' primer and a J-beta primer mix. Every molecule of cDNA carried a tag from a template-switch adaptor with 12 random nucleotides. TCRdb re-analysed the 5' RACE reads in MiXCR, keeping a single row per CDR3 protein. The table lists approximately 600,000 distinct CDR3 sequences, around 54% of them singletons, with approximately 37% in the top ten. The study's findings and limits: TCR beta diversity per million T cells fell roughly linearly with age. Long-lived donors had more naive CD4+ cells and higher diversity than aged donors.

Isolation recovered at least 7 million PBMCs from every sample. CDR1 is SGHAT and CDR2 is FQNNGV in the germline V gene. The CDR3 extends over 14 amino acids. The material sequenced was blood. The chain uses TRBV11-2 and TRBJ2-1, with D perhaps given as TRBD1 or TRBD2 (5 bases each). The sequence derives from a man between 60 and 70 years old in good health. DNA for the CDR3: TGTGTCAGCAGCTTAGTTAGGGGACACAATGAGCAGTTCTTC. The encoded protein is CVSSLVRGHNEQFF. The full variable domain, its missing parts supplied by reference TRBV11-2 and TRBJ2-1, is EAGVAQSPRYKIIEKRQSVAFWCNPISGHATLYWYQQILGQGPKLLIQFQNNGVVDDSQLPKDRFSAERLKGVDSTLKIQPAKLEDSAVYLCVSSLVRGHNEQFFGPGTRLTVL.